This T cell receptor (beta chain) was found in a study of metastatic and nonmetastatic thyroid tumors (dated by TCRdb to 2018 to 2020). Looking at the study overall: The researchers compared repertoires between peripheral blood samples and tumor or nodule tissue samples from patients with malignant or benign thyroid disease.

Results the study describes overall, beyond this receptor: TCR beta diversity was reported as significantly higher in malignant tumors than in benign nodules, in both blood and tumor samples.

This clone is described as medium-sized (0.01 to 0.1%). Its cognate antigen has yet to be identified. Per-nucleotide qualities are absent, and no much larger clonotype sits a single base away. The library was generated by PCR. TCRdb shows the sequencer as Illumina HiSeq 4000. High-throughput sequencing was used to profile the CDR3 region of the TCR beta-chain in every patient. Concerning the study's data processing: CDR3 differences across clinicopathological groups were used to build a classifier for discriminating distant-metastatic papillary thyroid cancer patients. The Shannon index was used to assess repertoire diversity, and the Morisita-Horn index was used to assess tumor-blood repertoire similarity. TCRdb ran its own pipeline on the public reads, namely fastp trimming at Q25 and MiXCR clone calling, and kept in-frame beta chains. The V and J calls follow TCRdb's processing rather than the paper's. The table for this sample lists more than 9,500 clones; approximately 30% of them were counted only once. The top ten hold approximately 21% of the sample.

Before undergoing thyroid surgery, none of the patients had been given any kind of treatment. Patient clinical samples collected from the early 2010s to the late 2010s were retrospectively analysed using T-cell receptor beta sequencing. The sequenced sample was tumor tissue. The TCR originated in a female donor with papillary thyroid cancer or a benign thyroid nodule (not recorded which). Some clones in this sample may be carry-over from other donors' samples.

CDR3 loop: CASSVNGVGEQYF. The base sequence is TGTGCCAGCTCCGTGAACGGGGTGGGGGAGCAGTACTTC. The chain employs TRBV6-1 and TRBJ2-7; the D gene is possibly TRBD2, with 5 bases matching. V gives up 8 bases and J gives up 7 bases, and the segment between their germline ends measures 18 bases. From a lookup of the germline V gene, CDR1 and CDR2 are MNHNS and SASEGT. The CDR3 measures 13 amino acids from cysteine to phenylalanine. Kept here is only the CDR3 DNA, which spans 39 bases and is read in frame from base 1.